Presented here are 15 T cell receptor beta chains from one specimen sequenced in a study of radiotherapy plus CTLA-4 blockade in lung cancer. Method: immunoSEQ multiplex PCR; TCRdb's copy keeps in-frame clones and lacks some. Among fewer than 65,000 clones, around 79% were seen once, and the ten largest hold 7.5% to 9.5%. The sample in question was peripheral blood, obtained from a patient treated with radiotherapy plus ipilimumab. Every receptor here comes from a human donor with non-small cell lung cancer who had a complete response to radiotherapy plus ipilimumab.

This chain uses TRBV7-2 with TRBJ2-2; tentatively, D is TRBD2 (5 bases). The CDR3 has 15 amino acids. Trimming removed 1 base from V and 5 bases from J, with 11 bases in between. Looked up from germline, CDR1 is SGHTA and CDR2 is FQGNSA. The chain's CDR3 is CASSLEGVRTGELFF. The CDR3 bases are TGTGCCAGCAGCTTAGAGGGAGTGAGGACCGGGGAGCTGTTTTTT.

The chain carries TRBV30 and TRBJ1-1, with D perhaps matching TRBD1 (5 bases). The ends were cut back, 4 bases at V and 4 bases at J, with 19 bases in the middle. CDR1 and CDR2 from the germline V gene are GTSNPN and SVGIG (reference sequence). The CDR3 covers 15 residues. This chain's CDR3 is CAWIPGDLEFTEAFF. The CDR3 nucleotides read TGTGCCTGGATCCCGGGGGATCTCGAGTTCACTGAAGCTTTCTTT.

This chain uses TRBV7-2 with TRBJ2-5; TRBD1 matches at 7 bases. Per germline, CDR1 SGHTA and CDR2 FQGNSA. The CDR3 contains 16 residues. The J segment lost 1 base and the V segment lost 1 base, leaving 6 bases of the junction unmatched. CDR3 DNA sequence: TGTGCCAGCAGCTTAGGGGACAGCTTAGGCCAAGAGACCCAGTACTTC. This codes for CASSLGDSLGQETQYF.

The chain recombines TRBV15 with TRBJ2-5; 8 bases are shared with TRBD1. With V trimmed by 4 bases and J by 1 base, 5 bases remained unmatched. Germline V CDR1 and CDR2: LNHNV, YYDKDF (reference sequence). This CDR3 region has 15 residues. The DNA for the CDR3 is TGTGCCACCAGCAAGCAAACAGGGGGCCAAGAGACCCAGTACTTC. It encodes CATSKQTGGQETQYF.

The V gene is TRBV12-5, the J gene TRBJ1-4, with a tentative D call TRBD1 (5 bases). Per germline, CDR1 LGHNT and CDR2 FRNRAP. V was cut by 8 bases and J by 8 bases, with 15 bases left in between. The CDR3 is 13 residues long. The CDR3 reads CASRGANEEKLFF. The CDR3 nucleotides are TGTGCTAGTCGTGGGGCAAATGAAGAAAAACTGTTTTTT.

This clone occurred many times. The chain has TRBV19 and TRBJ2-1; 9 nucleotides line up with TRBD2. Germline V CDR1 and CDR2: LNHDA, SQIVND (reference sequence). CDR3 size: 17 residues. V lost 10 bases, J lost 2 bases, and 15 bases stayed unmatched. In nucleotides, the CDR3 is TGTGCCACAGTTGGGAATAGCGGGAGAAGGACCTACAATGAGCAGTTCTTC. Translating it yields CATVGNSGRRTYNEQFF.

CDR3 amino acids: CAVQAPSYNEQFF. The CDR3 nucleotides are TGTGCAGTCCAGGCACCCTCCTACAATGAGCAGTTCTTC. The chain employs TRBV6-4 and TRBJ2-1; no reliable D call. This CDR3 spans 13 amino acids. Germline values: CDR1 MRHNA, CDR2 SNTAGT.

The V and J genes are TRBV19 and TRBJ1-1, with 8 bases matching TRBD1. Germline V gene data show CDR1 as LNHDA and CDR2 as SQIVND (reference sequence). The CDR3 runs to 13 residues. J gave up 6 bases and V 7 bases, and 7 bases lay outside the gene matches. In DNA, the CDR3 is TGTGCCAGTATGAGGACAGGGATCCCTGAAGCTTTCTTT. Protein: CASMRTGIPEAFF.

This clone was seen only once. The CDR3 DNA reads as TGTGCCAGCAGTCCCGACAGCCCTAAAACCTACGAGCAGTACTTC. It translates to CASSPDSPKTYEQYF. J is TRBJ2-5 and V is TRBV6-6, with TRBD1 as a possible D gene (5 bases). The J call may be mistaken, given a closer DNA end match to TRBJ2-7. Germline V gene data show CDR1 as MNHNY and CDR2 as SVGAGI (reference sequence). The length of the CDR3 is 15 residues.

This clone turned up a few times. V and J are TRBV7-2 and TRBJ1-1, with 8 bases aligning to TRBD1. Germline CDR1 is SGHTA and CDR2 is FQGNSA. The CDR3 extends over 15 amino acids. Trimming cost V 6 bases and J 4 bases; bases outside gene matches: 10. The CDR3 loop reads CASRFETGGFTEAFF. The CDR3 DNA sequence: TGTGCCAGCAGATTCGAAACAGGGGGTTTCACTGAAGCTTTCTTT.

The V gene is TRBV16, the J gene TRBJ2-7; 12 positions agree with TRBD1. V shed 2 bases and J 2 bases; nucleotides not matched to a gene: 4. This CDR3 has 16 residues. CDR1 KGHSY and CDR2 FQNENV come from the germline V gene. The CDR3 loop is CASSQPGTGGTYEQYF. CDR3 in DNA: TGTGCCAGCAGCCAACCCGGGACAGGGGGCACCTACGAGCAGTACTTC.

This rearrangement joins TRBV7-2 to TRBJ2-7, with D possibly being TRBD2 (7 bases). Per germline, CDR1 SGHTA and CDR2 FQGNSA. V lost 2 bases and J lost 2, with 16 bases in between. This CDR3 is built from 16 residues. CDR3 sequence: CASSLHPGGRTYEQYF. The CDR3, as DNA: TGTGCCAGCAGCTTACATCCGGGGGGCCGAACCTACGAGCAGTACTTC.

The chain links TRBV6-4 to TRBJ2-1, with 11 bases aligning to TRBD2. CDR1 MRHNA and CDR2 SNTAGT come from the germline V gene. The CDR3 sequence is 15 residues long. The V gene end was trimmed by 2 bases and the J gene end by 5 bases; junction bases not matched to a gene: 2. CDR3 residues: CASSDQTSGDNEQFF. The DNA of the CDR3 is TGTGCCAGCAGTGACCAGACTAGCGGGGACAATGAGCAGTTCTTC.

V usage is TRBV6-5 and J usage is TRBJ1-2; D perhaps matches TRBD1 (6 bases). V was shortened by 3 bases and J by 1 base, with 15 bases between the two germline ends. This CDR3 spans 16 amino acids. Germline lookup yields CDR1 MNHEY and CDR2 SVGAGI. The CDR3 region has the DNA TGTGCCAGCAGTTATACCCCGGAAGGGGGTAACTATGGCTACACCTTC. Its translation is CASSYTPEGGNYGYTF.

V and J are TRBV27 and TRBJ2-3; TRBD2 might be the D (5 bases). CDR1 is MNHEY and CDR2 is SMNVEV in the germline V gene (reference sequence). This CDR3 has 17 residues. V lost 1 base and J 0 bases, leaving 14 bases between the germline ends. CDR3 region: CASSLYGLAYSTDTQYF. CDR3 DNA sequence: TGTGCCAGCAGTTTATACGGTCTAGCCTATAGCACAGATACGCAGTATTTT.